These T cell receptor beta chains were read from a single sample in a study of blood T cells in healthy people across ages. TCRdb called the 5' RACE reads again in MiXCR, with one record for every CDR3 protein. Here the sample spans 1.5 million to 2 million distinct CDR3 sequences, roughly 27% being singletons. The sequencing input was blood. The receptors shown here come from a woman aged 25 to 39 in good health. CDR3s include the opening cysteine and the closing phenylalanine or tryptophan. The order of the fields is clone size, D gene, J gene, V gene, CDR3 protein, CDR3 DNA. The D gene is left open where the match is weak. Clone size is not always given. Where it is, it says once, few, many or a class for expanded clones.

clone size: NA; D gene: NA; J gene: TRBJ2-5; V gene: TRBV18; CDR3 protein: CASSLNSHQETQYF; CDR3 DNA: TGTGCCAGCTCCCTCAACAGCCACCAAGAGACCCAGTACTTC
clone size: many; D gene: NA; J gene: TRBJ2-4; V gene: TRBV29-1; CDR3 protein: CSVSLKGDIQYF; CDR3 DNA: TGCAGCGTTTCCCTCAAAGGGGACATTCAGTACTTC
clone size: many; D gene: NA; J gene: TRBJ2-7; V gene: TRBV10-1; CDR3 protein: CANLISGAGEQYF; CDR3 DNA: TGCGCCAACCTAATCTCCGGGGCGGGCGAGCAGTACTTC
clone size: NA; D gene: NA; J gene: TRBJ1-5; V gene: TRBV2; CDR3 protein: CASMTSGARGNQPQHF; CDR3 DNA: TGTGCCAGCATGACATCGGGGGCGCGGGGCAATCAGCCCCAGCATTTT
clone size: few; D gene: TRBD2; J gene: TRBJ2-1; V gene: TRBV5-5; CDR3 protein: CASSFGLRGADNEQFF; CDR3 DNA: TGTGCCAGCAGCTTCGGTTTGCGGGGGGCCGACAATGAGCAGTTCTTC
clone size: few; D gene: TRBD2; J gene: TRBJ2-3; V gene: TRBV5-1; CDR3 protein: CASSLLAGGMADTQYF; CDR3 DNA: TGCGCCAGCAGCCTACTAGCGGGAGGGATGGCAGATACGCAGTATTTT
clone size: NA; D gene: NA; J gene: TRBJ1-2; V gene: TRBV29-1; CDR3 protein: CSVEWCYGYTF; CDR3 DNA: TGCAGCGTTGAATGGTGCTATGGCTACACCTTC
clone size: NA; D gene: NA; J gene: TRBJ2-7; V gene: TRBV20-1; CDR3 protein: CSASFIRDGGYEQYF; CDR3 DNA: TGCAGTGCTAGTTTTATCCGGGACGGAGGCTACGAGCAGTACTTC
clone size: few; D gene: NA; J gene: TRBJ1-1; V gene: TRBV29-1; CDR3 protein: CSVEVGGGNTEAFF; CDR3 DNA: TGCAGCGTTGAAGTAGGGGGGGGGAACACTGAAGCTTTCTTT
clone size: few; D gene: TRBD2; J gene: TRBJ2-1; V gene: TRBV14; CDR3 protein: CASSQDSGGGRYEQFF; CDR3 DNA: TGTGCCAGCAGCCAAGATTCCGGCGGGGGGAGATATGAGCAGTTCTTC
clone size: few; D gene: TRBD2; J gene: TRBJ2-3; V gene: TRBV18; CDR3 protein: CASSPVAGSDTQYF; CDR3 DNA: TGTGCCAGCTCACCAGTAGCGGGATCAGATACGCAGTATTTT
clone size: NA; D gene: TRBD1; J gene: TRBJ1-5; V gene: TRBV6-1; CDR3 protein: CASSRDSPQPQHF; CDR3 DNA: TGTGCCAGCAGTAGGGACAGTCCTCAGCCCCAGCATTTT
clone size: NA; D gene: NA; J gene: TRBJ1-5; V gene: TRBV6-5; CDR3 protein: CASSPTVGGNQPQHF; CDR3 DNA: TGTGCCAGCAGCCCGACAGTGGGTGGCAATCAGCCCCAGCATTTT
clone size: NA; D gene: NA; J gene: TRBJ2-5; V gene: TRBV12-3/TRBV12-4; CDR3 protein: CASSPTIVRGRALGETQYF; CDR3 DNA: TGTGCCAGCAGCCCGACGATTGTCAGGGGGAGGGCCCTCGGGGAGACCCAGTACTTC
clone size: once; D gene: NA; J gene: TRBJ1-2; V gene: TRBV3-1; CDR3 protein: CASRPEQGPDRDYGYTF; CDR3 DNA: TGTGCCAGCAGACCCGAACAGGGACCGGACAGAGACTATGGCTACACCTTC
clone size: NA; D gene: NA; J gene: TRBJ1-5; V gene: TRBV28; CDR3 protein: CASSLGGAGVNQPQHF; CDR3 DNA: TGTGCCAGCAGTTTAGGGGGCGCGGGGGTCAATCAGCCCCAGCATTTT
clone size: NA; D gene: NA; J gene: TRBJ2-4; V gene: TRBV2; CDR3 protein: CASSAMGPLKNIQYF; CDR3 DNA: TGTGCCAGCAGTGCGATGGGGCCCCTCAAAAACATTCAGTACTTC
clone size: few; D gene: NA; J gene: TRBJ2-3; V gene: TRBV7-2; CDR3 protein: CASSSQGSSTDTQYF; CDR3 DNA: TGTGCCAGCAGCTCACAGGGCTCTAGCACAGATACGCAGTATTTT
clone size: few; D gene: NA; J gene: TRBJ1-6; V gene: TRBV28; CDR3 protein: CASSPITPRPLHF; CDR3 DNA: TGTGCCAGCAGCCCAATTACTCCGAGACCCCTCCACTTT